This T cell receptor beta chain was captured in a study of blood T cell repertoires in COVID-19. Across the whole study: Italy, Spain and the United States were the sources of the convalescent and acute COVID-19 samples. The cDNA or gDNA used as material had been derived from T cells, B-cell-depleted T cells, or PBMCs.

In the authors' methods: Reference gene primer amplification gave nucleated cell count estimates. Clones were sequenced by immunoSEQ multiplex PCR, and TCRdb holds only the in-frame ones, with some missing. V, J and clone size reflect that table, while D and trimming were determined from the DNA. The sample has 85,000 or so clones; 81% are singletons. The germline V gene has CDR1 MNHEY and CDR2 SVGAGI. This CDR3 is 16 amino acids long. The V gene lost 4 bases and the J gene lost 4 bases, with 19 bases spanning the gap. The source material was peripheral blood. The chain recombines TRBV6-5 with TRBJ2-5; weak D call: TRBD2 (6 bases). The source is a man aged 80 or over with acute or convalescent COVID-19. In DNA form, the CDR3 reads TGTGCCAGCAGTTCTGCCCCGGGACTGAGATCAGAGACCCAGTACTTC. Amino acids: CASSSAPGLRSETQYF.